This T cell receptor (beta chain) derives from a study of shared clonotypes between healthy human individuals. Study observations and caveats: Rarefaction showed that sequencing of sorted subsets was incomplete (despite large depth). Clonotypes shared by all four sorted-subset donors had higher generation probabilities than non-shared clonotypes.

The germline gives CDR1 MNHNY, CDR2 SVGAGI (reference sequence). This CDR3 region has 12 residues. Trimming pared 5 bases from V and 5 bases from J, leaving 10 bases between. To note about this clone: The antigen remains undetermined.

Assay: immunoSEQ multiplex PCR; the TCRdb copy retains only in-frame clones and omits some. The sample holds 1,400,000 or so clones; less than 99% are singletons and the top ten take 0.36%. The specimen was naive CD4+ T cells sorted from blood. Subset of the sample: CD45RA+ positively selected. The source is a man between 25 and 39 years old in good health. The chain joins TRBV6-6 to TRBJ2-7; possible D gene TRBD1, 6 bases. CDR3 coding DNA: TGTGCCAGCAGTCGGACAGCCGACGAGCAGTACTTC. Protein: CASSRTADEQYF.